A single sample is the source of the 24 T cell receptor beta chains below, sequenced in a study of cytomegalovirus exposure and HLA in healthy donors (dated by TCRdb to about 2017). The method behind the library was the immunoSEQ multiplex PCR assay. For the multiplex PCR, a mixture combining 60 forward primers for TCR Vbeta segments and 13 reverse primers for TCR Jbeta segments was used. Imported from immuneACCESS, the table was reduced by TCRdb to in-frame sequences with V and J called. These copies leave out some clones; in studies compared against another copy, an unresolved V gene accounts for under half, and the cause of the remainder is not known. This sample comprises some 76,000 clones, 65% to 85% of them detected only once. The top ten hold roughly 2.4% of the sample. Sequencing input: PBMCs. The receptors originated from a woman in her fifties or sixties in good health and CMV-seronegative.

The J gene is TRBJ2-2, the V gene TRBV6-5, with D tentatively TRBD2 (5 bases). V lost 8 bases to trimming and J lost 6 bases, with 13 bases between them. The CDR3 sequence is 13 residues long. CDR1 is MNHEY and CDR2 is SVGAGI in the germline V gene. CDR3 region: CASQKGSAGELFF. The CDR3 nucleotides read TGTGCCAGCCAGAAAGGTAGCGCCGGGGAGCTGTTTTTT.

The chain recombines TRBV14 with TRBJ2-5; 7 bases line up with TRBD2. Germline V gene lookup returns CDR1 SGHDN and CDR2 FVKESK. There are 17 residues in the CDR3. Losses at the gene ends were 0 bases for V and 5 bases for J; bases not matched to a gene: 12. CDR3 coding DNA: TGTGCCAGCAGCCAAGACCATCCATTCCGGGGAGGGGAGACCCAGTACTTC. It yields the protein CASSQDHPFRGGETQYF.

The genes are TRBV19 and TRBJ2-5; maybe TRBD2 (5 bases). The V end lost 0 bases, the J end lost 10 bases, and 9 bases lay between the germline ends. In germline, CDR1 is LNHDA, CDR2 SQIVND (reference sequence). CDR3 length equals 12 residues. The CDR3 DNA reads TGTGCCAGTAGTATAGAAGGAGGCAGCCAGTACTTC. Translated: CASSIEGGSQYF.

This chain uses TRBV19 with TRBJ2-4; TRBD1 matches at 7 bases. The CDR3 extends over 16 amino acids. Germline assignment: CDR1 LNHDA and CDR2 SQIVND (reference sequence). J was trimmed by 1 base and V by 6 bases; bases with no gene match: 9. The CDR3 region is CASRKVDREAKNIQYF. CDR3 bases: TGTGCCAGTAGGAAGGTAGACAGGGAGGCCAAAAACATTCAGTACTTC.

V usage is TRBV18 and J usage is TRBJ1-1; 7 bases match TRBD1. Per the germline V gene, CDR1 is KGHSH and CDR2 is LQKENI. After removal of 2 bases from V and 10 bases from J, the junction contained 4 bases not matched to a gene. The CDR3 totals 12 residues. Here the CDR3 reads CASSPEGARAFF. CDR3 nucleotide sequence: TGTGCCAGCTCACCAGAGGGGGCGCGAGCTTTCTTT.

This clone came up once. The chain recombines TRBV4-1 with TRBJ1-2; D is ambiguous. V lost 3 bases and J 0 bases, leaving 11 bases between the germline ends. The CDR3 sequence is 15 residues long. CDR1 and CDR2 from the germline V gene are MGHRA and YSYEKL. CDR3 bases: TGCGCCAGCAGCCATGGCCCAACAGCTAACTATGGCTACACCTTC. The encoded protein is CASSHGPTANYGYTF.

The chain links TRBV2 to TRBJ1-5, with D possibly matching TRBD1 (5 bases). Looked up from germline, CDR1 is SNHLY and CDR2 is FYNNEI. V was clipped by 7 bases and J by 6 bases, with 19 bases between them. The CDR3 has 15 amino acids. The CDR3, as DNA: TGTGCCAGCACGCTGGAGGGACGGCTGGCTCAGCCCCAGCATTTT. Amino acid sequence: CASTLEGRLAQPQHF.

The chain couples TRBV4-1 to TRBJ2-1, with TRBD2 matching over 7 bases. V dropped 4 bases and J dropped 3; count of bases not matched to a gene: 21. CDR1 is MGHRA, CDR2 YSYEKL, per germline. CDR3 length: 20 residues. The CDR3, as DNA: TGCGCCAGCAGCCCACCGAGGGCGGGAGAAGTGAAAGCAAACTACAATGAGCAGTTCTTC. Translation gives CASSPPRAGEVKANYNEQFF.

The CDR3 DNA sequence: TGTGCCAGCAGCTTGGAACTAGCGATGGCAGATACGCAGTATTTT. This codes for CASSLELAMADTQYF. This sequence joins TRBV5-4 and TRBJ2-3, with 7 positions matching TRBD2. The junction had 5 bases not matched to a gene; V was cut back by 0 bases and J by 4 bases. The CDR3 extends over 15 amino acids. Per germline, CDR1 SGHNT and CDR2 YYREEE (reference sequence).

The genes are TRBV19 and TRBJ2-5; TRBD2 matches 9 bases. V shed 6 bases, J shed 5 bases, and the junction held 10 bases outside the gene matches. CDR1 is LNHDA, CDR2 SQIVND, per germline (reference sequence). This CDR3 is 15 amino acids long. CDR3 loop: CASSTRAGGGETQYF. The CDR3 bases are TGTGCCAGTAGCACTAGAGCGGGGGGAGGTGAGACCCAGTACTTC.

V and J are TRBV27 and TRBJ1-1; TRBD1 might be the D (6 bases). This CDR3 comprises 13 residues. Trimming left V 1 base short and J 5 bases short, with 8 bases between. The V gene's germline CDR1 is MNHEY and CDR2 SMNVEV (reference sequence). The chain's CDR3 is CASSLLGQTEAFF. CDR3 in DNA: TGTGCCAGCAGTTTATTGGGACAAACTGAAGCTTTCTTT.

The genes are TRBV19 and TRBJ2-7, with a tentative D call TRBD1 (6 bases). CDR3 length: 16 residues. The germline CDR1 and CDR2 sequences are LNHDA and SQIVND (reference sequence). Trimming stripped 3 bases from V and 5 bases from J, with 20 bases between. As DNA, the CDR3 is TGTGCCAGTAGTATTAGAGGGGGTGCAGGGATCGACGAGCAGTACGTC. This codes for CASSIRGGAGIDEQYV.

The V gene is TRBV7-9, the J gene TRBJ1-3, with TRBD1 as a possible D gene (5 bases). V lost 1 base and J 0 bases, leaving 10 bases between the germline ends. The CDR3 sequence is 16 residues long. Germline V gene data show CDR1 as SEHNR and CDR2 as FQNEAQ (reference sequence). CDR3 sequence reads: CASSLVWGPSGNTIYF. DNA of the CDR3: TGTGCCAGCAGCTTAGTCTGGGGCCCCTCTGGAAACACCATATATTTT.

The chain is built from TRBV5-1 and TRBJ1-1, with a tentative D call TRBD1 (5 bases). From germline, CDR1 is SGHRS and CDR2 YFSETQ. V lost 1 base and J lost 1, with 14 bases in between. The CDR3 is 16 residues long. CDR3 DNA sequence: TGCGCCAGCAGCTTGTCCCGGCAGGGTGCGAACACTGAAGCTTTCTTT. Its protein is CASSLSRQGANTEAFF. Variable domain in full (rest from reference TRBV5-1 and TRBJ1-1): KAGVTQTPRYLIKTRGQQVTLSCSPISGHRSVSWYQQTPGQGLQFLFEYFSETQRNKGNFPGRFSGRQFSNSRSEMNVSTLELGDSALYLCASSLSRQGANTEAFFGQGTRLTVV.

The V and J genes are TRBV14 and TRBJ2-7, with 9 bases identical to TRBD1. CDR1 and CDR2 (germline): SGHDN, FVKESK. This CDR3 spans 16 amino acids. Trimming cost V 2 bases and J 4 bases; bases outside gene matches: 9. CDR3 nucleotides: TGTGCCAGCAGCCAAACAGGGGGCGGTCGGGAATACGAGCAGTACGTC. Translation: CASSQTGGGREYEQYV.

This chain joins TRBV5-4 and TRBJ2-5; TRBD2 aligns across 15 bases. This CDR3 contains 16 residues. CDR1 is SGHNT, CDR2 YYREEE, per germline (reference sequence). The ends lost 4 bases at V and 3 bases at J; junction bases unmatched: 4. The CDR3 spells CASSAGTSGGKETQYF. The CDR3 region has the DNA TGTGCCAGCAGCGCCGGGACTAGCGGGGGGAAAGAGACCCAGTACTTC.

This rearrangement joins TRBV5-1 to TRBJ2-1; D gene ambiguous. CDR3 size: 13 residues. Between the trimmed V and J ends, which lost 2 bases and 8 bases, there was a span of 11 bases. Germline CDR1 SGHRS, CDR2 YFSETQ. The CDR3: CASSFGHSDEQFF. For the CDR3, the DNA is TGCGCCAGCAGCTTTGGGCACTCAGATGAGCAGTTCTTC.

V is TRBV5-1 and J is TRBJ2-2, with 10 bases matching TRBD2. This CDR3 has 16 residues. V lost 0 bases and J lost 1; bases outside the gene matches: 0. Germline values: CDR1 SGHRS, CDR2 YFSETQ. Here the CDR3 DNA reads TGCGCCAGCAGCTTGGGGACTAGCGGGAACACCGGGGAGCTGTTTTTT. It yields the protein CASSLGTSGNTGELFF.

The rearrangement uses TRBV13 and TRBJ2-7, with D possibly matching TRBD1 (6 bases). V lost 4 bases and J lost 3, with 10 bases in between. The CDR3 loop spans 13 amino acids. From germline, CDR1 is PRHDT and CDR2 FYEKMQ (reference sequence). The CDR3 DNA reads as TGTGCCAGCAGCTCAGGACAGAACTACGAGCAGTACTTC. It encodes CASSSGQNYEQYF.

The chain is built from TRBV29-1 and TRBJ2-1; the match to TRBD2 covers 13 bases. Trimming at V came to 8 bases and at J to 8 bases, leaving 12 bases not matched to a gene. The CDR3 totals 15 residues. Germline CDR1 and CDR2: SQVTM and ANQGSEA. This CDR3 is CSFSGTSGVGDEQFF. CDR3 nucleotide sequence: TGCAGCTTCTCCGGGACTAGCGGGGTTGGGGATGAGCAGTTCTTC.

This rearrangement joins TRBV19 to TRBJ2-7; 12 bases line up with TRBD2. Germline CDR1 is LNHDA and CDR2 is SQIVND (reference sequence). V shed 4 bases and J 4 bases; nucleotides not matched to a gene: 5. The CDR3 sequence is 15 residues long. The CDR3 bases are TGTGCCAGTAGTACAGGACTAGCGGGAAGGTACGAGCAGTACTTC. Translating gives CASSTGLAGRYEQYF.

The rearrangement links TRBV5-4 to TRBJ2-4; TRBD1 agrees at 9 bases. V gave up 4 bases and J gave up 7 bases; unmatched junction bases: 6. Germline V CDR1 and CDR2: SGHNT, YYREEE (reference sequence). The CDR3 spans 14 residues. Here the CDR3 reads CASSSGQGWNIQYF. DNA for the CDR3: TGTGCCAGCAGCAGCGGACAGGGGTGGAACATTCAGTACTTC.

V and J are TRBV28 and TRBJ2-3; D is perhaps TRBD2 (5 bases). The CDR3 is 14 amino acids. Trimming shortened V by 8 bases and J by 2 bases, and 14 bases separated the two germline ends. The germline V gene encodes CDR1 MDHEN and CDR2 SYDVKM. CDR3 amino acids: CASSLAAATDTQYF. As DNA, the CDR3 is TGTGCCAGCTCCCTAGCAGCCGCCACAGATACGCAGTATTTT.

This sequence joins TRBV4-1 and TRBJ1-4; D gene unclear. Per the germline V gene, CDR1 is MGHRA and CDR2 is YSYEKL. Trimming took 4 bases from V and 8 from J, leaving 11 bases between them. CDR3 size: 13 residues. The CDR3 DNA reads as TGCGCCAGCAGCCCACTAATAGGCGAAAAACTGTTTTTT. This sequence encodes CASSPLIGEKLFF.